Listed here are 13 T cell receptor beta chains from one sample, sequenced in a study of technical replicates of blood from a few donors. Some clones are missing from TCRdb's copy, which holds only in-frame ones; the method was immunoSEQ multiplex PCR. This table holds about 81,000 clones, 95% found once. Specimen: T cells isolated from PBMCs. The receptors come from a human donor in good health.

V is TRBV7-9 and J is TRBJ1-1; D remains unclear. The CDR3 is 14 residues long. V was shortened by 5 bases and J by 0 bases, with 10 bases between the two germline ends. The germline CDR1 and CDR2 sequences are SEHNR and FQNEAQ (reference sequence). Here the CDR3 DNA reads TGTGCCAGCAGCACGGTTTCCATGAACACTGAAGCTTTCTTT. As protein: CASSTVSMNTEAFF.

CDR3 nucleotides: TGCGCCAGCAGTTCAAAGCGGGAGGTGATCTACGAGCAGTACTTC. It specifies CASSSKREVIYEQYF. This chain connects TRBV10-2 to TRBJ2-7, with 9 bases fitting TRBD2. This CDR3 has 15 residues. V shed 5 bases and J 3 bases; nucleotides not matched to a gene: 8. The germline V gene has CDR1 WSHSY and CDR2 SAAADI.

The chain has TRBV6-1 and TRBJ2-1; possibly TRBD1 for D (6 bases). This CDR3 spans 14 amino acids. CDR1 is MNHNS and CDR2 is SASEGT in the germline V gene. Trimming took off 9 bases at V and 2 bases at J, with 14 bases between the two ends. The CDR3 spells CASIARDTYNEQFF. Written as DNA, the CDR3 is TGTGCCAGTATTGCCAGGGACACCTACAATGAGCAGTTCTTC.

The CDR3 region is CASTVAGIGYTF. CDR3 nucleotide sequence: TGTGCCAGTACAGTGGCGGGGATTGGCTACACCTTC. V gene TRBV19 combines with J gene TRBJ1-2; D is unclear. V lost 7 bases, J lost 7 bases, and 13 bases lay in between. The CDR3 runs to 12 residues. In germline, CDR1 is LNHDA, CDR2 SQIVND (reference sequence).

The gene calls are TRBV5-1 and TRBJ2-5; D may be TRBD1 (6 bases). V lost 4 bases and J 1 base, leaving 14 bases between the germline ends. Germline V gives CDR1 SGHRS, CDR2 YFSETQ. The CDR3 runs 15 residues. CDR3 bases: TGCGCCAGCAGCCACACTGACAGGAGCCAAGAGACCCAGTACTTC. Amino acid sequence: CASSHTDRSQETQYF.

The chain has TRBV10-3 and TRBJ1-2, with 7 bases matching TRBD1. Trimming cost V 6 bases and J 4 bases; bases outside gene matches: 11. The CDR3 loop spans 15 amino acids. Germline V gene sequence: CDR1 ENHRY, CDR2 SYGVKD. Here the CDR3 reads CAIRGRDSTFYGYTF. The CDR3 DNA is TGTGCCATCAGGGGCCGGGACAGCACCTTCTATGGCTACACCTTC.

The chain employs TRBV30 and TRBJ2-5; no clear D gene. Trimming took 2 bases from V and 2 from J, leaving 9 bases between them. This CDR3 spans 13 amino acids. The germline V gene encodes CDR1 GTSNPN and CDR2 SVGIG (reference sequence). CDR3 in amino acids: CAWSRGLQETQYF. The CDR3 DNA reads TGTGCCTGGAGTCGTGGGCTACAAGAGACCCAGTACTTC.

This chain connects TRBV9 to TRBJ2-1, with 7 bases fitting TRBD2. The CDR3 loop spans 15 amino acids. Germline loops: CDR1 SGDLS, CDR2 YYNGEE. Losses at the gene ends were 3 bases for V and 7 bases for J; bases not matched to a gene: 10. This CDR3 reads CASSGLAEPRNEQFF. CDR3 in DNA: TGTGCCAGCAGCGGCCTAGCGGAGCCTCGGAATGAGCAGTTCTTC.

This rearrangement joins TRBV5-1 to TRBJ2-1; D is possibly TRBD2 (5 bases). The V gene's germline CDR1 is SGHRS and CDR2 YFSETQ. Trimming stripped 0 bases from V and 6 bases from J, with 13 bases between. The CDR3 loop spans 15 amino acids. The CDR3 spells CASSLDRTSGNEQFF. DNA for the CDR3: TGCGCCAGCAGCTTGGATAGGACGAGCGGCAATGAGCAGTTCTTC.

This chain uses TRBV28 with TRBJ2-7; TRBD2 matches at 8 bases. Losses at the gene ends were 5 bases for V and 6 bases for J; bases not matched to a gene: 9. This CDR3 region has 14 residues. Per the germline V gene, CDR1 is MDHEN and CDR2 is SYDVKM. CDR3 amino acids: CASSRSGSGFEQYF. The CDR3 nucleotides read TGTGCCAGCAGTAGGAGCGGGAGTGGTTTCGAGCAGTACTTC. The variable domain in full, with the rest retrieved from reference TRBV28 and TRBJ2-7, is DVKVTQSSRYLVKRTGEKVFLECVQDMDHENMFWYRQDPGLGLRLIYFSYDVKMKEKGDIPEGYSVSREKKERFSLILESASTNQTSMYLCASSRSGSGFEQYFGPGTRLTVT.

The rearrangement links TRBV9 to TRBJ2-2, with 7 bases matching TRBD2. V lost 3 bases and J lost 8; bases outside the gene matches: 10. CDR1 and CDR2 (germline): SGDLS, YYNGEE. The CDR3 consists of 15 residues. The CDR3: CASSARDYLLGELFF. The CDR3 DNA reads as TGTGCCAGCAGCGCCCGGGACTATTTGTTGGGGGAGCTGTTTTTT.

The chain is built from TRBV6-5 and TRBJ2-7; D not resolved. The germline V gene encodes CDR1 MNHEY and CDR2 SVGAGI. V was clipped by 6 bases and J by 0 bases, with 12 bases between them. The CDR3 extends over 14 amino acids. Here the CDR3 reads CASSRYLSSYEQYF. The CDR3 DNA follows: TGTGCCAGCAGCAGGTACCTGAGCTCCTACGAGCAGTACTTC.

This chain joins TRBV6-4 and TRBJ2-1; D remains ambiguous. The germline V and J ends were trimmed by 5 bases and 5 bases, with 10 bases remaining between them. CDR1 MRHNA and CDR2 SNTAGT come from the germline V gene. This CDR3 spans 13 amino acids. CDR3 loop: CASSLESHNEQFF. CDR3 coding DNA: TGTGCCAGCAGTCTAGAGTCGCACAATGAGCAGTTCTTC.